The 23 T cell receptor beta chains listed next were all sequenced from one sample in a study of shared clonotypes between healthy human individuals (TCRdb year 2020). Libraries were prepared through the immunoSEQ multiplex PCR assay. This is the immuneACCESS table as TCRdb keeps it, with only in-frame sequences that have V and J called. A part of the clones is gone; compared with another copy, unresolved V genes explain less than half, and the rest is unexplained. This sample holds approximately 1,500,000 clones; roughly 96% were observed only once. The leading ten clones occupy 1.2% of the sample. What was sequenced was naive CD4+ T cells sorted from blood. The label giving this sample's cell subset or site can be read as: CD45RA+ positively selected. Receptors were obtained from a man aged 25-45 years in good health.

In this sample, this clone turned up once. V and J are TRBV6-1 and TRBJ1-1; D not certain. Germline assignment: CDR1 MNHNS and CDR2 SASEGT. The V end was cut by 7 bases, the J end by 3 bases, with 15 bases between. The length of the CDR3 is 14 residues. For the CDR3, the DNA is TGTGCCAGCACAGCCCCGGGAGGCGACACTGAAGCTTTCTTT. Its protein product is CASTAPGGDTEAFF.

V usage is TRBV6-1 and J usage is TRBJ2-3; maybe TRBD2 (5 bases). The CDR3 covers 14 residues. The V end lost 7 bases, the J end lost 0 bases, and 11 bases lay between the germline ends. CDR1 and CDR2 (germline): MNHNS, SASEGT. CDR3 residues: CASILVISTDTQYF. CDR3 bases: TGTGCCAGCATACTAGTTATCAGCACAGATACGCAGTATTTT.

This chain links TRBV6-5 with TRBJ1-2; D is ambiguous. Germline loops: CDR1 MNHEY, CDR2 SVGAGI. V dropped 2 bases and J dropped 4 bases, with 14 bases sitting between them. CDR3 length equals 15 residues. In nucleotides, the CDR3 is TGTGCCAGCAGTTACCAAGGTCGGATAAGCTATGGCTACACCTTC. The encoded protein is CASSYQGRISYGYTF.

The chain recombines TRBV4-3 with TRBJ1-1; 10 positions agree with TRBD1. Germline V gene sequence: CDR1 LGHNA, CDR2 YSLEER. The CDR3 contains 14 residues. V lost 4 bases, J lost 11 bases, and 10 bases stayed unmatched. As DNA, the CDR3 is TGCGCCAGCAGCCCCTTGGCGACAGGGGGCTTGGCTTTCTTT. As protein: CASSPLATGGLAFF.

This clone was detected only once. The chain has TRBV5-6 and TRBJ2-2; D not certain. CDR1 is SGHDT, CDR2 YYEEEE, per germline. CDR3 length: 16 residues. Trimming pared 1 base from V and 0 bases from J, leaving 10 bases between. CDR3 loop: CASSLKVLTNTGELFF. The CDR3 nucleotides are TGTGCCAGCAGCTTGAAAGTCCTCACGAACACCGGGGAGCTGTTTTTT.

As to this clone: This sample also contains other DNA sequences that code for the same CDR3. The rearrangement joins TRBV18 to TRBJ2-7, with a possible D match to TRBD2 (6 bases). V was clipped by 3 bases and J by 4 bases, with 10 bases between them. Per germline, CDR1 KGHSH and CDR2 LQKENI. The CDR3 runs to 13 residues. The CDR3 protein is CASSPPGVYEQYF. Written as DNA, the CDR3 is TGTGCCAGCTCACCCCCGGGGGTTTACGAGCAGTACTTC. The full variable domain, rest sourced from reference TRBV18 and TRBJ2-7, is NAGVMQNPRHLVRRRGQEARLRCSPMKGHSHVYWYRQLPEEGLKFMVYLQKENIIDESGMPKERFSAEFPKEGPSILRIQQVVRGDSAAYFCASSPPGVYEQYFGPGTRLTVT.

With respect to this clone: The same CDR3 also results from other DNA sequences found in this sample. The chain couples TRBV27 to TRBJ1-5; TRBD1 is a possible D gene (6 bases). The CDR3 is 14 residues long. CDR1 is MNHEY and CDR2 is SMNVEV in the germline V gene (reference sequence). Trimming took off 2 bases at V and 4 bases at J, with 9 bases between the two ends. The CDR3 DNA is TGTGCCAGCAGTTTAAGGGGGGGTAATCAGCCCCAGCATTTT. This gives the protein CASSLRGGNQPQHF.

This chain joins TRBV28 and TRBJ2-7, with 9 positions matching TRBD2. The germline V gene encodes CDR1 MDHEN and CDR2 SYDVKM. The CDR3 sequence is 14 residues long. V was pared by 3 bases and J by 3 bases, with 3 bases of the junction left unmatched. CDR3 loop: CASSFTTSGYEQYF. The DNA of the CDR3 is TGTGCCAGCAGTTTTACGACTAGCGGCTACGAGCAGTACTTC.

The chain is built from TRBV18 and TRBJ1-3; D is unresolved. The CDR3 runs 14 residues. Trimming stripped 2 bases from V and 4 bases from J, with 9 bases between. The V gene's germline CDR1 is KGHSH and CDR2 LQKENI. CDR3 bases: TGTGCCAGCTCACCATCCCCCGCAGGAAACACCATATATTTT. Translating it yields CASSPSPAGNTIYF.

The CDR3 nucleotides are TGTGCCAGTAGGTACAGGGTCTATGGCTACACCTTC. It yields the protein CASRYRVYGYTF. The genes are TRBV19 and TRBJ1-2, with D possibly being TRBD1 (6 bases). V lost 6 bases, J lost 4 bases, and 9 bases lay in between. The CDR3 is 12 amino acids. Germline-derived CDR1 and CDR2 are LNHDA and SQIVND (reference sequence).

The chain links TRBV6-5 to TRBJ2-7; TRBD1 is a possible D gene (5 bases). The CDR3 runs to 16 residues. Trimming cost V 4 bases and J 4 bases, with 20 bases left between them. Germline assignment: CDR1 MNHEY and CDR2 SVGAGI. CDR3 DNA: TGTGCCAGCAGTTCCGAGCGAGGAAGGGGTCTTTACGAGCAGTACTTC. Translating it yields CASSSERGRGLYEQYF.

V usage is TRBV27 and J usage is TRBJ1-1; the D is unclear. CDR1 and CDR2 (germline): MNHEY, SMNVEV (reference sequence). The CDR3 sequence is 15 residues long. V was clipped by 0 bases and J by 3 bases, with 11 bases between them. Here the CDR3 DNA reads TGTGCCAGCAGTTTATCAGGGATTTCAGACACTGAAGCTTTCTTT. This gives the protein CASSLSGISDTEAFF.

The CDR3 reads CASSLDRPVGAQHF. In DNA, the CDR3 is TGTGCCAGCAGCTTGGACAGGCCCGTGGGGGCCCAGCATTTT. The rearrangement uses TRBV7-2 and TRBJ1-5; 7 bases are a match to TRBD1. The germline V gene encodes CDR1 SGHTA and CDR2 FQGNSA. The CDR3 has 14 residues. With V trimmed by 3 bases and J by 11 bases, 10 bases remained unmatched.

As regards this clone: The same CDR3 is also encoded by other DNA sequences in this sample. This chain links TRBV20-1 with TRBJ2-5, with no clear D. The CDR3 runs to 10 residues. V lost 4 bases and J 3 bases, leaving 3 bases between the germline ends. Germline V gene data show CDR1 as DFQATT and CDR2 as SNEGSKA (reference sequence). CDR3 coding DNA: TGCAGTGCTATCAAAGAGACCCAGTACTTC. It encodes CSAIKETQYF.

This chain uses TRBV28 with TRBJ2-7; D is perhaps TRBD1 or TRBD2 (6 bases each). The CDR3 contains 13 residues. Trimming cost V 6 bases and J 4 bases, with 13 bases left between them. Per germline, CDR1 MDHEN and CDR2 SYDVKM. The CDR3 DNA reads as TGTGCCAGCAGGGGCGGGACAAGGTACGAGCAGTACTTC. It is translated as CASRGGTRYEQYF.

The chain combines TRBV4-3 with TRBJ1-1; D may be TRBD1 (5 bases). The CDR3 runs to 17 residues. V was trimmed by 0 bases and J by 7 bases, leaving 21 bases between them. Germline V CDR1 and CDR2: LGHNA, YSLEER. The CDR3 reads CASSQDHVSGRLGEAFF. The CDR3 region has the DNA TGCGCCAGCAGCCAAGATCACGTCTCAGGGCGTTTAGGTGAAGCTTTCTTT.

This clone occurred once. V usage is TRBV7-3 and J usage is TRBJ2-7; the match to TRBD2 covers 7 bases. There are 15 residues in the CDR3. The germline V gene has CDR1 SGHTA and CDR2 FQGTGA. Trimming cost V 5 bases and J 5 bases; bases outside gene matches: 12. The DNA of the CDR3 is TGTGCCAGCAGCCTAGCTGGCAGCGGGATCCACGAGCAGTACTTC. It codes for CASSLAGSGIHEQYF.

This chain links TRBV9 with TRBJ2-2, with a weak D call TRBD2 (6 bases). The CDR3 extends over 21 amino acids. V lost 0 bases and J 1 base, leaving 25 bases between the germline ends. The germline V gene has CDR1 SGDLS and CDR2 YYNGEE. CDR3 protein: CASSVVGSGDSVVLNTGELFF. The CDR3 DNA follows: TGTGCCAGCAGCGTAGTAGGATCGGGAGACAGCGTGGTACTGAACACCGGGGAGCTGTTTTTT.

Regarding this clone: In the same sample, other DNA sequences code for this CDR3. This chain connects TRBV4-1 to TRBJ2-3; D is possibly TRBD1 (6 bases). The CDR3 has 13 amino acids. Trimming shortened V by 2 bases and J by 3 bases, and 6 bases separated the two germline ends. Looked up from germline, CDR1 is MGHRA and CDR2 is YSYEKL. CDR3 in amino acids: CASSQQGTDTQYF. The CDR3 region has the DNA TGCGCCAGCAGCCAACAGGGGACAGATACGCAGTATTTT.

The V call is TRBV6-5, the J call TRBJ2-2, with TRBD2 as a possible D gene (5 bases). CDR1 is MNHEY, CDR2 SVGAGI, per germline. Trimming took off 8 bases at V and 4 bases at J, with 11 bases between the two ends. This CDR3 contains 13 residues. The CDR3 DNA follows: TGTGCCAGCTCGGGGAAATCCACCGGGGAGCTGTTTTTT. It specifies CASSGKSTGELFF.

V and J are TRBV6-6 and TRBJ2-1, with 10 bases matching TRBD1. CDR1 MNHNY and CDR2 SVGAGI come from the germline V gene (reference sequence). Germline trimming cut 6 bases from V and 7 bases from J; bases unmatched to any gene: 6. The CDR3 loop spans 14 amino acids. CDR3 DNA sequence: TGTGCCAGCAGCGGACAGGGGGTTCGGAATGAGCAGTTCTTC. It encodes CASSGQGVRNEQFF.

The V and J genes are TRBV5-1 and TRBJ2-1, with a possible D match to TRBD1 (6 bases). Germline loops: CDR1 SGHRS, CDR2 YFSETQ. This CDR3 region has 13 residues. Deletions cut 2 bases from V and 9 bases from J, with 12 bases between. The CDR3 is CASSFPGAVEQFF. In nucleotides, the CDR3 is TGCGCCAGCAGCTTTCCAGGGGCGGTTGAGCAGTTCTTC.

The CDR3 protein is CASRRDGNPYEQYF. DNA of the CDR3: TGTGCCAGCCGCAGAGACGGGAATCCATACGAGCAGTACTTC. The rearrangement links TRBV6-5 to TRBJ2-7, with D perhaps TRBD2 (5 bases). Deletions cut 8 bases from V and 4 bases from J, with 18 bases between. Germline-derived CDR1 and CDR2 are MNHEY and SVGAGI. The CDR3 consists of 14 residues.